This is a list of T cell receptor beta chains from one sample in a study of beta chain features in type 1 diabetes. Sequenced by immunoSEQ multiplex PCR; TCRdb stores in-frame clones only, minus some. The top ten hold about 0.5% of the sample, which has roughly 160,000 clones, around 8% seen once. The material sequenced was central memory CD4+ T cells from blood. The receptors derive from a woman aged 18 to 35 with type 1 diabetes. The CDR3 runs from the conserved cysteine through the conserved F or W. A D gene is named only where the DNA matches it firmly. The size entry is marked missing in some rows and otherwise reads once, few, many or a size class.

size | D | J | V | CDR3 | DNA
once | NA | TRBJ2-2 | TRBV7-2 | CASSEWTTGELFF | TGTGCCAGCAGCGAGTGGACAACCGGGGAGCTGTTTTTT
NA | TRBD1 | TRBJ1-4 | TRBV5-5 | CASSLQGAEEKLFF | TGTGCCAGCAGCTTACAGGGGGCGGAGGAAAAACTGTTTTTT
NA | TRBD1 | TRBJ1-3 | TRBV5-6 | CASSLTGTGDGNTIYF | TGTGCCAGCAGCTTGACCGGGACAGGGGATGGAAACACCATATATTTT
NA | NA | TRBJ2-2 | TRBV7-2 | CASSLDSVPGELFF | TGTGCCAGCAGCTTAGATTCAGTCCCCGGGGAGCTGTTTTTT
NA | TRBD2 | TRBJ2-3 | TRBV4-3 | CASSQAGGVTDTQYF | TGCGCCAGCAGCCAGGCGGGAGGGGTCACAGATACGCAGTATTTT
few | NA | TRBJ2-6 | TRBV29-1 | CSVESSGANVLTF | TGCAGCGTTGAGAGCTCTGGGGCCAACGTCCTGACTTTC
NA | NA | TRBJ2-5 | TRBV18 | CASSGSVQETQYF | TGTGCCAGCTCAGGTAGTGTCCAAGAGACCCAGTACTTC
few | NA | TRBJ2-2 | TRBV7-2 | CASSLTPRGELFF | TGTGCCAGCAGCCTTACTCCCCGAGGGGAGCTGTTTTTT
many | TRBD1 | TRBJ1-2 | TRBV18 | CASSPPGGWDYGYTF | TGTGCCAGCTCACCTCCAGGGGGCTGGGACTATGGCTACACCTTC
few | NA | TRBJ2-5 | TRBV4-3 | CASSNTKETQYF | TGCGCCAGCAGCAACACGAAAGAGACCCAGTACTTC
few | NA | TRBJ1-1 | TRBV7-8 | CASSYNQGGNTEAFF | TGTGCCAGCAGCTACAACCAGGGCGGGAACACTGAAGCTTTCTTT
NA | TRBD2 | TRBJ2-5 | TRBV7-9 | CASSPGTSGIQETQYF | TGTGCCAGCAGCCCTGGGACTAGCGGGATCCAAGAGACCCAGTACTTC